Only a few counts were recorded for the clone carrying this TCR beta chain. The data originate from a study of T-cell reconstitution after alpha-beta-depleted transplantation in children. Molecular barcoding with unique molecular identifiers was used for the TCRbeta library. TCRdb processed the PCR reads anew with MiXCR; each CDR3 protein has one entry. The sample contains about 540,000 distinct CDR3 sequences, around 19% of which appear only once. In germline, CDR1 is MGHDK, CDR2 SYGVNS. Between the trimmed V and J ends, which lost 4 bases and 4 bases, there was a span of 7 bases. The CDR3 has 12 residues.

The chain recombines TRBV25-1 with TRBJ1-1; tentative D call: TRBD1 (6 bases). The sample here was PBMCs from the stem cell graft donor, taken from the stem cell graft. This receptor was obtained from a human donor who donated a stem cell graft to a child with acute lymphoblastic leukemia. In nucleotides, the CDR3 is TGTGCCAGCAGTGGGGGGGCCACTGAAGCTTTCTTT. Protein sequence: CASSGGATEAFF.